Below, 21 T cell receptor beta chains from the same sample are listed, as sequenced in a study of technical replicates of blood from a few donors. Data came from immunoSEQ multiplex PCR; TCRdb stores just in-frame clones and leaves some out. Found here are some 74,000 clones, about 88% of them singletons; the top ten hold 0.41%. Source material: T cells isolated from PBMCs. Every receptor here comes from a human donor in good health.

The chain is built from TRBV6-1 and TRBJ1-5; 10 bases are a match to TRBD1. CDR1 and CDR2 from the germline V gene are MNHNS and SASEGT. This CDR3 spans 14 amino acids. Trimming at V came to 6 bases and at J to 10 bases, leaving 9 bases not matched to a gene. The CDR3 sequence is CASRQTGGDNPQHF. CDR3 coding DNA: TGTGCCAGCAGACAGACAGGGGGCGATAATCCCCAGCATTTT.

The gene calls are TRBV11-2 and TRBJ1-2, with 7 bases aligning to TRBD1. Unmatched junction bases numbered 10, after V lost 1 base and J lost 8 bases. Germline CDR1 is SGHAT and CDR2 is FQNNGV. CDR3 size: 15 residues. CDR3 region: CASSLGPGGRRGYTF. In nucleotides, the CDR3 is TGTGCCAGCAGCTTAGGTCCAGGGGGAAGGAGAGGCTACACCTTC.

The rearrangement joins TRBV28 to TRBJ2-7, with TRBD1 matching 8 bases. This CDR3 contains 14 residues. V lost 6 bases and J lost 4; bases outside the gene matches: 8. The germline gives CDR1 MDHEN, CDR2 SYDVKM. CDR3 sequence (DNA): TGTGCCAGCAGAAAAGGACAGGGTCGTTACGAGCAGTACTTC. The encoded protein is CASRKGQGRYEQYF.

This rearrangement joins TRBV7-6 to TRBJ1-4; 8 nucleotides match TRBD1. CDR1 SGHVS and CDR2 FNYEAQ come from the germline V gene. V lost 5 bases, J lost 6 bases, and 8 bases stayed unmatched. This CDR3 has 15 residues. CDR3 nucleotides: TGTGCCAGCAGCCAAACGGACAGGGAATATGAAAAACTGTTTTTT. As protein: CASSQTDREYEKLFF.

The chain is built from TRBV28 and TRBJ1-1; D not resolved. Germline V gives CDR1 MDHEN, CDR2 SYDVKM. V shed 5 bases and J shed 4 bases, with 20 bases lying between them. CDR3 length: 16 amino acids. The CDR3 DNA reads TGTGCCAGCAGTCCTCGACGGGGAGACTCGGGCACTGAAGCTTTCTTT. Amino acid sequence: CASSPRRGDSGTEAFF. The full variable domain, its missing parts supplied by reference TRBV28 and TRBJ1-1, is DVKVTQSSRYLVKRTGEKVFLECVQDMDHENMFWYRQDPGLGLRLIYFSYDVKMKEKGDIPEGYSVSREKKERFSLILESASTNQTSMYLCASSPRRGDSGTEAFFGQGTRLTVV.

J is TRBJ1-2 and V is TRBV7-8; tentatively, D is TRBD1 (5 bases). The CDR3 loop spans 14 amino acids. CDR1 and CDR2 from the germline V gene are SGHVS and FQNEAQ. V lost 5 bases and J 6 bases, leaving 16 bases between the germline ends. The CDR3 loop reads CASSLGRDGDGYTF. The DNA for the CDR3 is TGTGCCAGCAGCCTAGGGAGGGACGGGGATGGCTACACCTTC.

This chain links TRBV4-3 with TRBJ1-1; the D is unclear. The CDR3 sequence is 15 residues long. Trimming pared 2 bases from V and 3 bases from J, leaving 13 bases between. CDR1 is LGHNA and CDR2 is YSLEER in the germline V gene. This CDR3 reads CASSQLSGRYTEAFF. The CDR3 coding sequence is TGCGCCAGCAGCCAACTGTCCGGGAGGTACACTGAAGCTTTCTTT.

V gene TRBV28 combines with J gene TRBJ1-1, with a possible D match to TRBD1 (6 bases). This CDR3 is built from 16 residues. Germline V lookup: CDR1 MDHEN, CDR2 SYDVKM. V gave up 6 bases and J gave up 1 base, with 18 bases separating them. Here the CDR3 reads CASRIRTVDTNTEAFF. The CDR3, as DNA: TGTGCCAGCAGGATACGGACAGTTGATACGAACACTGAAGCTTTCTTT.

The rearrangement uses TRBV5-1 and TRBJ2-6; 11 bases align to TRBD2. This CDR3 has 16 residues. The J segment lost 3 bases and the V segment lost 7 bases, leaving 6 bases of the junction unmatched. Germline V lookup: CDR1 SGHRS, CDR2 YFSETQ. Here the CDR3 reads CASCLAGGSGANVLTF. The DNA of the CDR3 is TGCGCCAGCTGTCTAGCGGGAGGTAGTGGGGCCAACGTCCTGACTTTC.

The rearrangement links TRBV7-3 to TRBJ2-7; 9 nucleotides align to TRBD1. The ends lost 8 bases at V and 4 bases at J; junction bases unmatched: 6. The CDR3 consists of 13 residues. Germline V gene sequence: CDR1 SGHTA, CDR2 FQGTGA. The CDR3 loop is CASGPGQGYEQYF. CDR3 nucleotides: TGTGCCAGCGGGCCGGGACAGGGTTACGAGCAGTACTTC.

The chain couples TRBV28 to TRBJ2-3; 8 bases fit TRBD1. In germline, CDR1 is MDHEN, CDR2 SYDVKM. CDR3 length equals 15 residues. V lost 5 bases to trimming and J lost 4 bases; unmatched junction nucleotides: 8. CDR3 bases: TGTGCCAGCAGTCAGGGGGCTGGGGAGCCAGATACGCAGTATTTT. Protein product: CASSQGAGEPDTQYF.

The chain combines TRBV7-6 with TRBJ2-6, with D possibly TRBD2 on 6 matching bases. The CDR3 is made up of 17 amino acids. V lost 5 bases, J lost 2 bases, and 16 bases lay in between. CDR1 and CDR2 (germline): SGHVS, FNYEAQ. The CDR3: CASSITTGGTGANVLTF. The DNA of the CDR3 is TGTGCCAGCAGCATCACAACCGGGGGAACTGGGGCCAACGTCCTGACTTTC.

CDR3 DNA sequence: TGTGCCATCAGTGAGTCTAGGGGCCTGAGCACAGATACGCAGTATTTT. It specifies CAISESRGLSTDTQYF. This chain uses TRBV10-3 with TRBJ2-3, with a weak D call TRBD1 (5 bases). V was shortened by 0 bases and J by 0 bases, with 10 bases between the two germline ends. The CDR3 is made up of 16 amino acids. Germline V lookup: CDR1 ENHRY, CDR2 SYGVKD.

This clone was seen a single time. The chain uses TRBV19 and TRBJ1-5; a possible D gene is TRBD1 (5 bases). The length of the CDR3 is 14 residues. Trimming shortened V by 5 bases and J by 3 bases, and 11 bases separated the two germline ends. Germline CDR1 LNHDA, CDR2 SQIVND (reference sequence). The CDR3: CASSPRQPNQPQHF. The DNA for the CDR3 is TGTGCCAGTAGTCCCCGACAGCCCAATCAGCCCCAGCATTTT.

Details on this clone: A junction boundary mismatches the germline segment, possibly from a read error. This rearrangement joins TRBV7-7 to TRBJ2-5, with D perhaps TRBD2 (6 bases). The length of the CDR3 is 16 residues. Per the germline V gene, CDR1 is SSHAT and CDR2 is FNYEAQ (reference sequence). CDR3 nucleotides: TGTGCTAGCAGCCCCCGACTAGTCGATCTCCAAGAGACCCAGTACTTC. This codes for CASSPRLVDLQETQYF.

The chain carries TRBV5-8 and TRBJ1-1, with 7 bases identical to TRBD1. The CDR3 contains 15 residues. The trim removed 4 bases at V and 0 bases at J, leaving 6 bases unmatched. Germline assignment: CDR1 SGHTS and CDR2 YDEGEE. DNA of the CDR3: TGTGCCAGCAGCAGATCGACAGGGCTGAACACTGAAGCTTTCTTT. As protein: CASSRSTGLNTEAFF.

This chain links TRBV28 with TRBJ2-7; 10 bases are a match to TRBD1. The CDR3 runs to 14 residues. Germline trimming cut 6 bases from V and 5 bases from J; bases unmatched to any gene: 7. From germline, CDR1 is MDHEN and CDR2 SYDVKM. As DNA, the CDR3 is TGTGCCAGCAGACGACGACAGGGGGCCCACGAGCAGTACTTC. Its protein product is CASRRRQGAHEQYF.

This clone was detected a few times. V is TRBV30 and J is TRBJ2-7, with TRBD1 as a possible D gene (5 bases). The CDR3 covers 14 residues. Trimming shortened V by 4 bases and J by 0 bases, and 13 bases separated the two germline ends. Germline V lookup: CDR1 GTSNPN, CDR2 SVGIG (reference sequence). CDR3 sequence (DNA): TGTGCCTGGAATAACAGACAGAGCTCCTACGAGCAGTACTTC. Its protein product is CAWNNRQSSYEQYF. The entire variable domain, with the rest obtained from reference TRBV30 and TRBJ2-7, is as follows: SQTIHQWPATLVQPVGSPLSLECTVEGTSNPNLYWYRQAAGRGLQLLFYSVGIGQISSEVPQNLSASRPQDRQFILSSKKLLLSDSGFYLCAWNNRQSSYEQYFGPGTRLTVT.

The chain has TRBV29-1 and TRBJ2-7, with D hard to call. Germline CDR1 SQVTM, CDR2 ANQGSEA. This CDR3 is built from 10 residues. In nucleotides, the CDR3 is TGCAGTTGTATTGGAGACGAGCAGTACTTC. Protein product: CSCIGDEQYF.

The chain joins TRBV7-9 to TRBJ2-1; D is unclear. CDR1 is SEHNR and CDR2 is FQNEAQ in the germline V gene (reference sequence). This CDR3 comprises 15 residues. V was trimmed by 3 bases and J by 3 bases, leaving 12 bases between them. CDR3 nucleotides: TGTGCCAGCAGCTTTTTTCAGTATTTCTACAATGAGCAGTTCTTC. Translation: CASSFFQYFYNEQFF.

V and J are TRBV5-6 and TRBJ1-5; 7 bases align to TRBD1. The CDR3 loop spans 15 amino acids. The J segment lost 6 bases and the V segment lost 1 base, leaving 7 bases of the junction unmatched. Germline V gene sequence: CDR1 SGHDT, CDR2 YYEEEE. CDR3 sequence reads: CASSLQGGLGQPQHF. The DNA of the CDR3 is TGTGCCAGCAGCTTGCAGGGGGGCTTGGGTCAGCCCCAGCATTTT.